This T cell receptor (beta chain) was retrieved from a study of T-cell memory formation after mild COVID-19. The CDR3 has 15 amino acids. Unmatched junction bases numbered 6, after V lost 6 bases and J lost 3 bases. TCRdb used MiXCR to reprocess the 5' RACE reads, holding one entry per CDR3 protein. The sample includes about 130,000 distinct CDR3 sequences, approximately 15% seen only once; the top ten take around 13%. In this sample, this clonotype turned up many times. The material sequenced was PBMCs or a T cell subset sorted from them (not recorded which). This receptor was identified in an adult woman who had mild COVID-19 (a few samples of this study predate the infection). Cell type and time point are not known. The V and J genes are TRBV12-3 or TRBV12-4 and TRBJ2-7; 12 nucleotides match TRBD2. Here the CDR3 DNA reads TGTGCCAGCAGCCTTGGACTAGCGGGAAGCTACGAGCAGTACTTC. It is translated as CASSLGLAGSYEQYF.